Below, one T cell receptor beta chain is given with its context. Its specificity is not known. The authors carried out high-throughput sequencing of TCR beta. They applied it to CD8+ and CD4+ T cells obtained from blood. This sample was included in a study of CD8 T cells in Susac syndrome. Study-wide findings and caveats: In its TCR sequencing and HLA analysis, the study acknowledged that the number of individuals was relatively small.

An amount of RNA that ranged from roughly 0.5 to 1 ug was reverse transcribed with random hexamers. immunoSEQ multiplex PCR amplified TCR beta CDR3 across 54 Vbeta, 13 Jbeta. Each CDR3 protein gets one entry after TCRdb re-called the immunoSEQ multiplex PCR reads with MiXCR. The sample yields around 150,000 distinct CDR3 sequences, around 94% seen once. Trimming took off 2 bases at V and 6 bases at J, with 6 bases between the two ends. CDR1 and CDR2 from the germline V gene are SGHRS and YFSETQ. The CDR3 consists of 11 residues. V usage is TRBV5-1 and J usage is TRBJ2-7; D not resolved. Sequenced input: CD4+ T cells from PBMCs. This receptor was obtained from a human donor with multiple sclerosis. The CDR3 loop reads CASSFAREQYF. CDR3 in DNA: TGCGCCAGCAGCTTCGCGCGCGAGCAGTACTTC.